The rows below give T cell receptor beta chains drawn from one sample of a study of blood T cell repertoires in COVID-19. Assay: immunoSEQ multiplex PCR; the TCRdb copy retains only in-frame clones and omits some. The table records tens of thousands of clones, 70% to 90% of them present only once. Sequenced: peripheral blood. The receptors come from a man between 65 and 85 years old with acute or convalescent COVID-19. CDR3s include the opening cysteine and the closing phenylalanine or tryptophan. The order of the fields is D gene, J gene, V gene, clone size, CDR3 DNA, CDR3 protein. D genes are given only for firm matches. Clone size is given for some rows only: seen once, a few or many times, or a class if the clone is expanded.

d_call: TRBD2; j_call: TRBJ2-1; v_call: TRBV13; clone_size: once; cdr3_nt: TGTGCCAGCAGCTTAAGCTCTAGCGGGCTACAAGGGTACAATGAGCAGTTCTTC; cdr3_aa: CASSLSSSGLQGYNEQFF
d_call: -; j_call: TRBJ1-3; v_call: TRBV11-2; clone_size: -; cdr3_nt: TGTGCCAGCAGCTTTCGACTGAGGAAGACTTCTGGAAACACCATATATTTT; cdr3_aa: CASSFRLRKTSGNTIYF
d_call: TRBD1; j_call: TRBJ1-1; v_call: TRBV2; clone_size: once; cdr3_nt: TGTGCCAGCAGGGGTAACAGGGGTGAAGCTTTCTTT; cdr3_aa: CASRGNRGEAFF
d_call: TRBD1; j_call: TRBJ1-4; v_call: TRBV30; clone_size: once; cdr3_nt: TGTGCCTGGAGTGAGCAGGGGGATCCTAATGAAAAACTGTTTTTT; cdr3_aa: CAWSEQGDPNEKLFF
d_call: TRBD1; j_call: TRBJ2-7; v_call: TRBV6-4; clone_size: -; cdr3_nt: TGTGCCAGCAGTGAATGGGACAGGGGCTTTTCATGGGAGCAGTACTTC; cdr3_aa: CASSEWDRGFSWEQYF
d_call: -; j_call: TRBJ2-7; v_call: TRBV18; clone_size: -; cdr3_nt: TGTGCCAGCTCGGAGGGTTCCTACGAGCAGTACTTC; cdr3_aa: CASSEGSYEQYF
d_call: TRBD1; j_call: TRBJ2-3; v_call: TRBV23-1; clone_size: -; cdr3_nt: TGCGCCAGCAGTCAATCCTGGGACAGGGACGAGCGGCCCGTTTTGCGTAGCACAGATACGCAGTATTTT; cdr3_aa: CASSQSWDRDERPVLRSTDTQYF
d_call: TRBD1; j_call: TRBJ1-5; v_call: TRBV19; clone_size: -; cdr3_nt: TGTGCCAGTAGTACCCCATTCGGGACAGGGTATCAGCCCCAGCATTTT; cdr3_aa: CASSTPFGTGYQPQHF
d_call: -; j_call: TRBJ2-2; v_call: TRBV9; clone_size: -; cdr3_nt: TGTGCCAGCAGCCCCGGGACTCTTGACTACGGGGAGCTGTTTTTT; cdr3_aa: CASSPGTLDYGELFF
d_call: -; j_call: TRBJ1-3; v_call: TRBV30; clone_size: -; cdr3_nt: TGTGCCTGGAGTGTGATCCTGAGCTCTGGAAACACCATATATTTT; cdr3_aa: CAWSVILSSGNTIYF
d_call: -; j_call: TRBJ1-2; v_call: TRBV4-1; clone_size: -; cdr3_nt: TGCGCCAGCAGCCCCGGTAGCTACTACACCTTC; cdr3_aa: CASSPGSYYTF
d_call: -; j_call: TRBJ1-1; v_call: TRBV29-1; clone_size: once; cdr3_nt: TGCAGCGTTGTTAATTACATTGAAGCTTTCTTT; cdr3_aa: CSVVNYIEAFF
d_call: -; j_call: TRBJ1-5; v_call: TRBV30; clone_size: -; cdr3_nt: TGTGCCTGGAGTGTACGGAGCTCCATAGCCCGTATCAGTCGATATCAGCCCCAGCATTTT; cdr3_aa: CAWSVRSSIARISRYQPQHF
d_call: -; j_call: TRBJ1-2; v_call: TRBV3-1/TRBV3-2; clone_size: once; cdr3_nt: TGTGCCAGCAGCCAAGCTTACAGCCACTATGGCTACACCTTC; cdr3_aa: CASSQAYSHYGYTF
d_call: -; j_call: TRBJ2-7; v_call: TRBV2; clone_size: -; cdr3_nt: TGTGCCAGTAGGACTGAATCCTACGAGCAGTACTTC; cdr3_aa: CASRTESYEQYF
d_call: -; j_call: TRBJ1-2; v_call: TRBV4-3; clone_size: few; cdr3_nt: TGCGCCAGCAGCCAAGGAACAGCAAACTATGGCTACACCTTC; cdr3_aa: CASSQGTANYGYTF
d_call: TRBD2; j_call: TRBJ2-3; v_call: TRBV5-3; clone_size: -; cdr3_nt: TGTGCCAGAAGTCCCGGACTAGCGGGGGTCACAGATACGCAGTATTTT; cdr3_aa: CARSPGLAGVTDTQYF
d_call: TRBD2; j_call: TRBJ2-1; v_call: TRBV4-2; clone_size: -; cdr3_nt: TGTGCCAGCAGCCTAGCGGGGGGCCTGGACAATGAGCAGTTCTTC; cdr3_aa: CASSLAGGLDNEQFF
d_call: TRBD1; j_call: TRBJ2-3; v_call: TRBV7-8; clone_size: -; cdr3_nt: TGTGCCAGCAGCCCCGGGACAGGGAGCACAGATACGCAGTATTTT; cdr3_aa: CASSPGTGSTDTQYF
d_call: -; j_call: TRBJ1-3; v_call: TRBV4-3; clone_size: -; cdr3_nt: TGCGCCAGCAGCCAAGAGGACAGCTATGGAAACACCATATATTTT; cdr3_aa: CASSQEDSYGNTIYF
d_call: TRBD2; j_call: TRBJ2-2; v_call: TRBV28; clone_size: -; cdr3_nt: TGTGCCAGCAGTATGCTTAGCGGGGGGAACACCGGGGAGCTGTTTTTT; cdr3_aa: CASSMLSGGNTGELFF
d_call: -; j_call: TRBJ1-2; v_call: TRBV19; clone_size: -; cdr3_nt: TGTGCCAGTAGGACCTCCGGGAGATCAGGTGGCTACACCTTC; cdr3_aa: CASRTSGRSGGYTF
d_call: -; j_call: TRBJ2-6; v_call: TRBV6-2/TRBV6-3; clone_size: -; cdr3_nt: TGTGCCAGCAGTCCCTACTCCAACGTCCTGACTTTC; cdr3_aa: CASSPYSNVLTF
d_call: -; j_call: TRBJ1-2; v_call: TRBV19; clone_size: -; cdr3_nt: TGTGCCAGTAGTCCCCCAGGGGTTGGCTACACCTTC; cdr3_aa: CASSPPGVGYTF